One sample yielded the 21 T cell receptor beta chains listed below, sequenced in a study of T cell responses to AZD1222 COVID-19 vaccine. Sequencing was performed with immunoSEQ multiplex PCR; in TCRdb, only in-frame clones are kept and a portion is missing. The sample lists some 100,000 clones; 87% were seen once. The sequencing here drew on peripheral blood, taken on day 0 of AZD1222 vaccination. The receptors stem from an adult in good health.

The chain links TRBV7-9 to TRBJ2-7; TRBD2 matches 10 bases. The CDR3 runs 14 residues. Germline-derived CDR1 and CDR2 are SEHNR and FQNEAQ (reference sequence). V shed 3 bases, J shed 8 bases, and the junction held 7 bases outside the gene matches. The CDR3 loop reads CASSFVVAGGQQYF. In nucleotides, the CDR3 is TGTGCCAGCAGCTTTGTAGTAGCGGGAGGCCAGCAGTACTTC.

The chain couples TRBV4-1 to TRBJ2-2, with TRBD2 matching over 12 bases. This CDR3 is built from 19 residues. The V segment lost 0 bases and the J segment 5 bases; nucleotides outside the gene matches: 10. Germline loops: CDR1 MGHRA, CDR2 YSYEKL. The CDR3 here is CASSQDQNLAGGQTGELFF. The CDR3 nucleotides read TGCGCCAGCAGCCAAGATCAGAACCTAGCGGGAGGGCAAACCGGGGAGCTGTTTTTT.

The count of this clone is one. CDR3 in DNA: TGTGCCAGCACCCGGTTCGGGACAATTCAGGACCAAGAGACCCAGTACTTC. Protein product: CASTRFGTIQDQETQYF. The rearrangement uses TRBV3-1 (or the pseudogene TRBV3-2) and TRBJ2-5; perhaps TRBD1 as D (6 bases). Germline-derived CDR1 and CDR2 are LGHDT and YNNKEL (reference sequence). Trimming pared 7 bases from V and 0 bases from J, leaving 21 bases between. The CDR3 consists of 17 residues.

This clone was counted once. The chain is built from TRBV16 and TRBJ1-2; D unclear. This CDR3 is built from 11 residues. The V end was cut by 2 bases, the J end by 5 bases, with 3 bases between. Germline CDR1 reads KGHSY; CDR2 reads FQNENV. CDR3 DNA: TGTGCCAGCAGCCAAACGTATGGCTACACCTTC. Its protein product is CASSQTYGYTF.

The rearrangement uses TRBV6-6 and TRBJ1-3; D gene unclear. Germline-derived CDR1 and CDR2 are MNHNY and SVGAGI (reference sequence). The CDR3 spans 13 residues. Trimming removed 5 bases from V and 4 bases from J, with 9 bases in between. CDR3 residues: CASSPGLGNTIYF. The CDR3 region has the DNA TGTGCCAGCAGTCCGGGGTTGGGAAACACCATATATTTT.

The chain combines TRBV18 with TRBJ2-7; D unresolved. The CDR3 loop spans 18 amino acids. CDR1 is KGHSH, CDR2 LQKENI, per germline. Trimming shortened V by 0 bases and J by 0 bases, and 18 bases separated the two germline ends. The CDR3 region has the DNA TGTGCCAGCTCACCACCAGGGCGGTGGACCGACGACTCCTACGAGCAGTACTTC. This gives the protein CASSPPGRWTDDSYEQYF.

The genes are TRBV5-1 and TRBJ2-1; 7 nucleotides agree with TRBD1. The CDR3 is made up of 15 amino acids. Germline V CDR1 and CDR2: SGHRS, YFSETQ. V shed 4 bases and J 1 base; nucleotides not matched to a gene: 5. The CDR3: CASSVGQSSYNEQFF. DNA of the CDR3: TGCGCCAGCAGCGTGGGACAGAGTTCCTACAATGAGCAGTTCTTC. Complete variable domain (other parts from reference TRBV5-1 and TRBJ2-1): KAGVTQTPRYLIKTRGQQVTLSCSPISGHRSVSWYQQTPGQGLQFLFEYFSETQRNKGNFPGRFSGRQFSNSRSEMNVSTLELGDSALYLCASSVGQSSYNEQFFGPGTRLTVL.

The chain combines TRBV19 with TRBJ2-2; 8 bases agree with TRBD1. The V gene end was trimmed by 5 bases and the J gene end by 5 bases; junction bases not matched to a gene: 13. In germline, CDR1 is LNHDA, CDR2 SQIVND (reference sequence). The CDR3 has 17 residues. The CDR3 spells CASSALQGELGTGELFF. In DNA form, the CDR3 reads TGTGCCAGTAGTGCCTTACAGGGGGAGTTGGGGACCGGGGAGCTGTTTTTT.

Points on this clone: This sample also contains other DNA sequences that code for the same CDR3. The chain combines TRBV5-4 with TRBJ2-1; 10 bases fit TRBD1. The V gene end was trimmed by 0 bases and the J gene end by 4 bases; junction bases not matched to a gene: 1. The germline CDR1 and CDR2 sequences are SGHNT and YYREEE (reference sequence). The CDR3 loop spans 15 amino acids. CDR3 bases: TGTGCCAGCAGCTTGGGGACAGGGGGGTACAATGAGCAGTTCTTC. Its translation is CASSLGTGGYNEQFF.

This chain uses TRBV9 with TRBJ2-5, with no clear D. The V end lost 0 bases, the J end lost 1 base, and 13 bases lay between the germline ends. CDR1 and CDR2 from the germline V gene are SGDLS and YYNGEE. CDR3 length: 16 residues. The DNA of the CDR3 is TGTGCCAGCAGCGTAGATGGTAGAAGCTTCCAAGAGACCCAGTACTTC. Translated, it gives CASSVDGRSFQETQYF.

The rearrangement joins TRBV4-2 to TRBJ2-7; 7 bases are a match to TRBD1. Germline-derived CDR1 and CDR2 are LGHNA and YNFKEQ. CDR3 length: 16 amino acids. V gave up 2 bases and J gave up 10 bases; unmatched junction bases: 17. CDR3 region: CASSQRARDSGSLQYF. In nucleotides, the CDR3 is TGTGCCAGCAGCCAAAGGGCCCGGGACAGCGGAAGTCTTCAGTACTTC.

This chain links TRBV6-5 with TRBJ2-7; 9 positions agree with TRBD1. CDR3 length equals 15 residues. The germline CDR1 and CDR2 sequences are MNHEY and SVGAGI. J gave up 2 bases and V 2 bases, and 4 bases lay outside the gene matches. The CDR3 loop is CASSYRQGGTYEQYF. The CDR3 nucleotides are TGTGCCAGCAGTTACCGACAGGGGGGTACCTACGAGCAGTACTTC.

The genes are TRBV19 and TRBJ1-1; 9 bases agree with TRBD1. Germline V gives CDR1 LNHDA, CDR2 SQIVND (reference sequence). The CDR3 runs 14 residues. V shed 4 bases, J shed 4 bases, and the junction held 4 bases outside the gene matches. The CDR3 DNA follows: TGTGCCAGTAGTAAACAGGGGGCGAGCACTGAAGCTTTCTTT. Translating it yields CASSKQGASTEAFF.

DNA of the CDR3: TGTGCCAGCAGCTTAAGGCAGGGCGGCTACGAGCAGTACTTC. Its protein is CASSLRQGGYEQYF. The rearrangement uses TRBV7-8 and TRBJ2-7, with D perhaps matching TRBD1 (5 bases). The CDR3 extends over 14 amino acids. The germline gives CDR1 SGHVS, CDR2 FQNEAQ. Trimming pared 2 bases from V and 3 bases from J, leaving 11 bases between.

The sample holds one count of this clone. This chain connects TRBV2 to TRBJ1-6; D possibly corresponds to TRBD1 (5 bases). The CDR3 covers 12 residues. Looked up from germline, CDR1 is SNHLY and CDR2 is FYNNEI. V lost 8 bases, J lost 10 bases, and 12 bases lay in between. The CDR3 bases are TGTGCCAGCGCCTTCAGGGAGTCACCCCTCCACTTT. Protein sequence: CASAFRESPLHF.

This chain connects TRBV6-5 to TRBJ1-2; 8 bases map to TRBD1. The V gene's germline CDR1 is MNHEY and CDR2 SVGAGI. V shed 2 bases and J 4 bases; nucleotides not matched to a gene: 3. This CDR3 region has 14 residues. The DNA for the CDR3 is TGTGCCAGCAGTTACCGGGACAGGTTCTATGGCTACACCTTC. Amino acids: CASSYRDRFYGYTF.

The chain has TRBV19 and TRBJ2-2; D perhaps matches TRBD2 (6 bases). V lost 6 bases to trimming and J lost 3 bases, with 17 bases between them. Germline loops: CDR1 LNHDA, CDR2 SQIVND (reference sequence). The CDR3 length is 16 residues. Here the CDR3 DNA reads TGTGCCAGTAGCACCACAGGCGGGGCTGACACCGGGGAGCTGTTTTTT. Protein sequence: CASSTTGGADTGELFF. Supplemented by reference TRBV19 and TRBJ2-2, the full variable domain reads DGGITQSPKYLFRKEGQNVTLSCEQNLNHDAMYWYRQDPGQGLRLIYYSQIVNDFQKGDIAEGYSVSREKKESFPLTVTSAQKNPTAFYLCASSTTGGADTGELFFGEGSRLTVL.

The genes are TRBV18 and TRBJ1-2; D uncertain. The CDR3 consists of 15 residues. V was clipped by 3 bases and J by 5 bases, with 16 bases between them. The V gene's germline CDR1 is KGHSH and CDR2 LQKENI. CDR3 loop: CASSPADGALYGYTF. As DNA, the CDR3 is TGTGCCAGCTCACCCGCGGACGGAGCCCTTTATGGCTACACCTTC.

This clone was found once. The chain recombines TRBV20-1 with TRBJ1-6; no clear D. Germline CDR1 DFQATT, CDR2 SNEGSKA (reference sequence). The V gene lost 5 bases and the J gene lost 7 bases, with 18 bases spanning the gap. The CDR3 is made up of 15 amino acids. The CDR3 DNA is TGCAGTGCTGGTGGGCAGACAAGAGTCAATTCACCCCTCCACTTT. Its protein is CSAGGQTRVNSPLHF.

The V call is TRBV27, the J call TRBJ2-7; D is tentatively TRBD1 or TRBD2 (5 bases each). The CDR3 is 14 residues long. Per germline, CDR1 MNHEY and CDR2 SMNVEV (reference sequence). Trimming left V 1 base short and J 3 bases short, with 10 bases between. The CDR3 sequence is CASSLFGTDYEQYF. In DNA, the CDR3 is TGTGCCAGCAGTTTATTTGGGACGGACTACGAGCAGTACTTC.

V and J are TRBV18 and TRBJ2-1, with 12 bases fitting TRBD2. This CDR3 is built from 18 residues. Germline-derived CDR1 and CDR2 are KGHSH and LQKENI. The ends lost 6 bases at V and 8 bases at J; junction bases unmatched: 17. CDR3 in amino acids: CASSKSQELAGGRDEQFF. For the CDR3, the DNA is TGTGCCAGCTCCAAGTCCCAAGAACTAGCGGGAGGTCGCGATGAGCAGTTCTTC.